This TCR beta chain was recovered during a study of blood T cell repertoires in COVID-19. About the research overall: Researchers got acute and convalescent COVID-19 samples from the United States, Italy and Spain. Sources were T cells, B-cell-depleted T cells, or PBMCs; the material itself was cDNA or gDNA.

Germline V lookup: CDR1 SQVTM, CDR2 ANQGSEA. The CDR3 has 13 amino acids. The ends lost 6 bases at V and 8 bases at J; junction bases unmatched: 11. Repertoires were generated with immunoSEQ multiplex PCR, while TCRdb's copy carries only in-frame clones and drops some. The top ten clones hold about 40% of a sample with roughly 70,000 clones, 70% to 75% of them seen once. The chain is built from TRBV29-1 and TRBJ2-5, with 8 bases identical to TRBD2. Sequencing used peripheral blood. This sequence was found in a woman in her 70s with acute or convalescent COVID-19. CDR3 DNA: TGCAGCGTGGCCGGGGGGGCGTTAGAAACCCAGTACTTC. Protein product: CSVAGGALETQYF.